This is a list of T cell receptor beta chains from one sample in a study of cytomegalovirus exposure and HLA in healthy donors. Here immunoSEQ multiplex PCR was the method, and the copy in TCRdb shows in-frame clones only, minus some. The repertoire includes more than 85,000 clones, around three quarters of them detected once, and 1.3% sits in the top ten. Specimen: PBMCs. Every receptor here comes from a woman in her twenties or thirties in good health and CMV-seronegative. CDR3s include the opening cysteine and the closing phenylalanine or tryptophan. Fields, in order: V gene, D gene, clone size, J gene, CDR3 DNA, CDR3 protein. D genes are given only for firm matches. Where a row states a size, it is once, few, many or the class of an expanded clone; other rows omit it.

V gene: TRBV7-9
D gene: TRBD2
clone size: -
J gene: TRBJ2-3
CDR3 DNA: TGTGCCAGCAGCTTAACTAGCGGGGCGGCAGATACGCAGTATTTT
CDR3 protein: CASSLTSGAADTQYF

V gene: TRBV7-9
D gene: -
clone size: -
J gene: TRBJ1-4
CDR3 DNA: TGTGCCAGCAGCTTATTGGCTGCAACTAATGAAAAACTGTTTTTT
CDR3 protein: CASSLLAATNEKLFF

V gene: TRBV7-2
D gene: TRBD2
clone size: -
J gene: TRBJ2-2
CDR3 DNA: TGTGCCAGCAGCTTCGCTAAGGCTAGCGGGGGGAACACCGGGGAGCTGTTTTTT
CDR3 protein: CASSFAKASGGNTGELFF

V gene: TRBV6-5
D gene: -
clone size: once
J gene: TRBJ1-5
CDR3 DNA: TGTGCCAGCAAGGGAGGGGGCAATCAGCCCCAGCATTTT
CDR3 protein: CASKGGGNQPQHF

V gene: TRBV6-1
D gene: -
clone size: few
J gene: TRBJ1-2
CDR3 DNA: TGTGCCAGCGACCAAGGACAGCCTAACTATGGCTACACCTTC
CDR3 protein: CASDQGQPNYGYTF

V gene: TRBV15
D gene: TRBD2
clone size: -
J gene: TRBJ2-3
CDR3 DNA: TGTGCCACCAGCATGGGGGGGACTTCCACAGATACGCAGTATTTT
CDR3 protein: CATSMGGTSTDTQYF

V gene: TRBV4-3
D gene: -
clone size: -
J gene: TRBJ2-7
CDR3 DNA: TGCGCCAGCAGCCAAGATCGGGATCGGGTCGAGCAGTACTTC
CDR3 protein: CASSQDRDRVEQYF

V gene: TRBV9
D gene: TRBD1
clone size: few
J gene: TRBJ2-7
CDR3 DNA: TGTGCCAGCAGCGTAGACGGGACAGGGCAGCATAAGCAGTACTTC
CDR3 protein: CASSVDGTGQHKQYF

V gene: TRBV6-1
D gene: -
clone size: -
J gene: TRBJ2-1
CDR3 DNA: TGTGCCAGCAGTACAGGGATCCGTGAGCAGTTCTTC
CDR3 protein: CASSTGIREQFF

V gene: TRBV29-1
D gene: TRBD1
clone size: -
J gene: TRBJ2-7
CDR3 DNA: TGCAGCGTTGAATCCGTGACAGGGGGCGCATCCTACGAGCAGTACTTC
CDR3 protein: CSVESVTGGASYEQYF

V gene: TRBV5-1
D gene: -
clone size: -
J gene: TRBJ2-7
CDR3 DNA: TGCGCCAGCAGCTTGGTAACCCAGGGGAGCCACGAGCAGTACTTC
CDR3 protein: CASSLVTQGSHEQYF

V gene: TRBV5-6
D gene: TRBD1
clone size: -
J gene: TRBJ2-7
CDR3 DNA: TGTGCCAGCAGCCTGGGACAGGGGACGAACGAGCAGTACTTC
CDR3 protein: CASSLGQGTNEQYF

V gene: TRBV6-4
D gene: -
clone size: few
J gene: TRBJ1-2
CDR3 DNA: TGTGCCAGCAGTGACGGGCACTATGGCTACACCTTC
CDR3 protein: CASSDGHYGYTF

V gene: TRBV6-5
D gene: -
clone size: -
J gene: TRBJ2-1
CDR3 DNA: TGTGCCAGCAGTTACTCGGTGGGAGAGTCCTACAATGAGCAGTTCTTC
CDR3 protein: CASSYSVGESYNEQFF

V gene: TRBV2
D gene: -
clone size: -
J gene: TRBJ1-1
CDR3 DNA: TGTGCCAGCAACCCAGGGATGAGGACTGAAGCTTTCTTT
CDR3 protein: CASNPGMRTEAFF

V gene: TRBV7-2
D gene: -
clone size: few
J gene: TRBJ2-2
CDR3 DNA: TGTGCCAGCAGCCCAGGTGGGGGCCACACCGGGGAGCTGTTTTTT
CDR3 protein: CASSPGGGHTGELFF

V gene: TRBV4-3
D gene: TRBD1
clone size: -
J gene: TRBJ2-7
CDR3 DNA: TGCGCCAGCAGCCAGGGACAGGGGAGCTACGAGCAGTACTTC
CDR3 protein: CASSQGQGSYEQYF

V gene: TRBV30
D gene: TRBD1
clone size: -
J gene: TRBJ2-7
CDR3 DNA: TGTGCCTGGACCCGGGACAGGAGGATGGAGCAGTACTTC
CDR3 protein: CAWTRDRRMEQYF

V gene: TRBV30
D gene: -
clone size: once
J gene: TRBJ1-2
CDR3 DNA: TGTGCCTGGATTGGCAGACTTAACTATGGCTACACCTTC
CDR3 protein: CAWIGRLNYGYTF

V gene: TRBV4-2
D gene: -
clone size: -
J gene: TRBJ1-4
CDR3 DNA: TGTGCCAGCAGCTTGGGAGGACAAGATAGGGAAAAACTGTTTTTT
CDR3 protein: CASSLGGQDREKLFF

V gene: TRBV28
D gene: -
clone size: few
J gene: TRBJ1-2
CDR3 DNA: TGTGCCAGCACACTCGCGGGCGGGGCGGACTATGGCTACACCTTC
CDR3 protein: CASTLAGGADYGYTF

V gene: TRBV5-1
D gene: -
clone size: few
J gene: TRBJ2-5
CDR3 DNA: TGCGCCAGCAGCTTGGGTATCAGCCAAGAGACCCAGTACTTC
CDR3 protein: CASSLGISQETQYF

V gene: TRBV7-9
D gene: -
clone size: few
J gene: TRBJ1-1
CDR3 DNA: TGTGCCAGCAGCTTGGGAGAGAACACTGAAGCTTTCTTT
CDR3 protein: CASSLGENTEAFF

V gene: TRBV28
D gene: -
clone size: -
J gene: TRBJ2-7
CDR3 DNA: TGTGCCAGCAGTTTATGGCAGGGCCACGAGCAGTACTTC
CDR3 protein: CASSLWQGHEQYF

V gene: TRBV30
D gene: -
clone size: -
J gene: TRBJ2-2
CDR3 DNA: TGTGCCTGGAGGCCGCCTGTAATCCTAGTACGCACCGGGGAGCTGTTTTTT
CDR3 protein: CAWRPPVILVRTGELFF

V gene: TRBV5-4
D gene: TRBD2
clone size: -
J gene: TRBJ2-1
CDR3 DNA: TGTGCCAGCAGCGGGATAGCGGGAGCATTCTACAATGAGCAGTTCTTC
CDR3 protein: CASSGIAGAFYNEQFF

V gene: TRBV7-8
D gene: -
clone size: -
J gene: TRBJ2-1
CDR3 DNA: TGTGCCAGCAGCCTAGGATACGGCTCCTACAATGAGCAGTTCTTC
CDR3 protein: CASSLGYGSYNEQFF

V gene: TRBV27
D gene: TRBD1
clone size: -
J gene: TRBJ2-3
CDR3 DNA: TGTGCCAGCACAAGACAGGGGGCAGCAGATACGCAGTATTTT
CDR3 protein: CASTRQGAADTQYF

V gene: TRBV28
D gene: TRBD1
clone size: -
J gene: TRBJ1-2
CDR3 DNA: TGTGCCAGCAGTTTAGGCGGCAGGGGGAAGCTTGGCTACACCTTC
CDR3 protein: CASSLGGRGKLGYTF

V gene: TRBV6-6
D gene: -
clone size: -
J gene: TRBJ2-1
CDR3 DNA: TGTGCCAGCAGTTACTCGGGGACTTCCTACAATGAGCAGTTCTTC
CDR3 protein: CASSYSGTSYNEQFF

V gene: TRBV19
D gene: -
clone size: -
J gene: TRBJ1-1
CDR3 DNA: TGTGCCAGTAGCGTTCAGGGCGCTTACACTGAAGCTTTCTTT
CDR3 protein: CASSVQGAYTEAFF

V gene: TRBV9
D gene: TRBD1
clone size: -
J gene: TRBJ2-5
CDR3 DNA: TGTGCCAGCAGCTCCTCCGGACAGGGTCTAGAGACCCAGTACTTC
CDR3 protein: CASSSSGQGLETQYF

V gene: TRBV5-4
D gene: TRBD1
clone size: -
J gene: TRBJ1-2
CDR3 DNA: TGTGCCAGCAGTTTAGGTAGAGGGACAGGGAAGGAAAGCTATGGCTACACCTTC
CDR3 protein: CASSLGRGTGKESYGYTF

V gene: TRBV6-5
D gene: -
clone size: -
J gene: TRBJ2-7
CDR3 DNA: TGTGCCAGCAGTTACCACGTCGGGGGTTCCTACGAGCAGTACTTC
CDR3 protein: CASSYHVGGSYEQYF

V gene: TRBV7-2
D gene: TRBD2
clone size: -
J gene: TRBJ2-1
CDR3 DNA: TGTGCCAGCAGGCAATGGGGCGGGGGGGCGTACAATGAGCAGTTCTTC
CDR3 protein: CASRQWGGGAYNEQFF

V gene: TRBV5-1
D gene: TRBD1
clone size: -
J gene: TRBJ1-2
CDR3 DNA: TGCGCCAGCAGCTTCAGACAGGGTCTGGCCTATGGCTACACCTTC
CDR3 protein: CASSFRQGLAYGYTF

V gene: TRBV2
D gene: TRBD1
clone size: -
J gene: TRBJ1-1
CDR3 DNA: TGTGCCAGCATTAAAGACAGGGGAATGAACACTGAAGCTTTCTTT
CDR3 protein: CASIKDRGMNTEAFF

V gene: TRBV6-5
D gene: -
clone size: -
J gene: TRBJ2-7
CDR3 DNA: TGTGCCACCTCAACAGGGTACGAGCAGTACTTC
CDR3 protein: CATSTGYEQYF

V gene: TRBV27
D gene: -
clone size: few
J gene: TRBJ2-2
CDR3 DNA: TGTGCCAGCAGAAACCGGGTCGAGAACACCGGGGAGCTGTTTTTT
CDR3 protein: CASRNRVENTGELFF

V gene: TRBV21-1
D gene: -
clone size: once
J gene: TRBJ1-5
CDR3 DNA: TGTGCCAGCAGCAAAGCAGGCGGAGGGAGTCTCGATCAGCCCCAGCATTTT
CDR3 protein: CASSKAGGGSLDQPQHF

V gene: TRBV6-6
D gene: -
clone size: -
J gene: TRBJ2-7
CDR3 DNA: TGTGCCAGCAGTTACTACCCCTGGACAGACCGCTACGAGCAGTACTTC
CDR3 protein: CASSYYPWTDRYEQYF

V gene: TRBV9
D gene: TRBD2
clone size: -
J gene: TRBJ2-5
CDR3 DNA: TGTGCCAGCAGCGTAGCCTACGGGAGGTCGGAGACCCAGTACTTC
CDR3 protein: CASSVAYGRSETQYF

V gene: TRBV7-3
D gene: -
clone size: -
J gene: TRBJ2-7
CDR3 DNA: TGTGCCAGCAGCCCCGGTCCCTCCTACGAGCAGTACTTC
CDR3 protein: CASSPGPSYEQYF

V gene: TRBV28
D gene: -
clone size: -
J gene: TRBJ2-6
CDR3 DNA: TGTGCCAGCAGTTTAGGAGGGATTTCTGGGGCCAACGTCCTGACTTTC
CDR3 protein: CASSLGGISGANVLTF

V gene: TRBV30
D gene: -
clone size: -
J gene: TRBJ1-5
CDR3 DNA: TGTGCCTGGACCAAGCGTGGGGGCCGAGATCAGCCCCAGCATTTT
CDR3 protein: CAWTKRGGRDQPQHF

V gene: TRBV4-1
D gene: -
clone size: once
J gene: TRBJ1-5
CDR3 DNA: TGCGCCAGCAGCCAAGATGGCGGGGAGCCCCAGCATTTT
CDR3 protein: CASSQDGGEPQHF

V gene: TRBV6-1
D gene: -
clone size: -
J gene: TRBJ2-2
CDR3 DNA: TGTGCCAGCATCCAGGGTACGAACACCGGGGAGCTGTTTTTT
CDR3 protein: CASIQGTNTGELFF

V gene: TRBV6-1
D gene: TRBD1
clone size: many
J gene: TRBJ1-6
CDR3 DNA: TGTGCCAGCAGTGAACAAGAGACAGGGGGTTCACCCCTCCACTTT
CDR3 protein: CASSEQETGGSPLHF

V gene: TRBV9
D gene: -
clone size: -
J gene: TRBJ2-7
CDR3 DNA: TGTGCCAGCAGCGTAGGGAGGGGTAGTTCCTACGAGCAGTACTTC
CDR3 protein: CASSVGRGSSYEQYF

V gene: TRBV6-6
D gene: -
clone size: -
J gene: TRBJ1-3
CDR3 DNA: TGTGCCAGCAGTTCAAGACAGGTTGGAAACACCATATATTTT
CDR3 protein: CASSSRQVGNTIYF

V gene: TRBV18
D gene: -
clone size: -
J gene: TRBJ1-1
CDR3 DNA: TGTGCCAGCTCAAAGGGACAGAACACTGAAGCTTTCTTT
CDR3 protein: CASSKGQNTEAFF

V gene: TRBV7-2
D gene: -
clone size: -
J gene: TRBJ2-6
CDR3 DNA: TGTGCCAGCAGCAATAGGGGTGCTGGGGCCAACGTCCTGACTTTC
CDR3 protein: CASSNRGAGANVLTF

V gene: TRBV7-8
D gene: TRBD1
clone size: -
J gene: TRBJ2-6
CDR3 DNA: TGTGCCAGCAGCCCAGGGACAGGCTTTCCTGGGGCCAACGTCCTGACTTTC
CDR3 protein: CASSPGTGFPGANVLTF

V gene: TRBV5-4
D gene: -
clone size: -
J gene: TRBJ1-4
CDR3 DNA: TGTGCCAGCAGCCTCCGGACAGCAACTAATGAAAAACTGTTTTTT
CDR3 protein: CASSLRTATNEKLFF

V gene: TRBV27
D gene: -
clone size: -
J gene: TRBJ1-1
CDR3 DNA: TGTGCCAGCAGAAGCGATGAGGCCGGGGGTAAGGCTTTCTTT
CDR3 protein: CASRSDEAGGKAFF

V gene: TRBV4-3
D gene: TRBD1
clone size: -
J gene: TRBJ2-1
CDR3 DNA: TGCGCCAGCAGCCAAGACGGGACAGGGGGGTACAATGAGCAGTTCTTC
CDR3 protein: CASSQDGTGGYNEQFF

V gene: TRBV6-6
D gene: -
clone size: -
J gene: TRBJ1-2
CDR3 DNA: TGTGCCAGCAGTTATCAACGGGATGGCTACACCTTC
CDR3 protein: CASSYQRDGYTF

V gene: TRBV15
D gene: -
clone size: -
J gene: TRBJ2-5
CDR3 DNA: TGTGCCACCAGCCGAAGGGACACCTACCAAGAGACCCAGTACTTC
CDR3 protein: CATSRRDTYQETQYF

V gene: TRBV27
D gene: TRBD2
clone size: -
J gene: TRBJ2-7
CDR3 DNA: TGTGCCAGCACCGAGCGGGGGGGCGTCGAGCAGTACTTC
CDR3 protein: CASTERGGVEQYF

V gene: TRBV6-5
D gene: -
clone size: -
J gene: TRBJ1-1
CDR3 DNA: TGTGCCAGCAGGCCCCCCGGGAACACTGAAGCTTTCTTT
CDR3 protein: CASRPPGNTEAFF